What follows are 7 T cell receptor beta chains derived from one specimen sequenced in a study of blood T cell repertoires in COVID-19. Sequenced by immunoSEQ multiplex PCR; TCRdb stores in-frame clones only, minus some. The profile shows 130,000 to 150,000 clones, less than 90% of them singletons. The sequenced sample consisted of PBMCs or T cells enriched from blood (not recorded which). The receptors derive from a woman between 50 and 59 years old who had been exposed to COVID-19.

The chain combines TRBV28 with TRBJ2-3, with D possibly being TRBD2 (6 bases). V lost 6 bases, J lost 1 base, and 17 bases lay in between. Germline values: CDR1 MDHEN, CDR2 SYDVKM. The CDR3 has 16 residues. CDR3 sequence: CASSPDWTGGTDTQYF. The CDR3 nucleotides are TGTGCCAGCAGCCCGGACTGGACGGGGGGCACAGATACGCAGTATTTT. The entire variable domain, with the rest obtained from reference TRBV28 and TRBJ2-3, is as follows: DVKVTQSSRYLVKRTGEKVFLECVQDMDHENMFWYRQDPGLGLRLIYFSYDVKMKEKGDIPEGYSVSREKKERFSLILESASTNQTSMYLCASSPDWTGGTDTQYFGPGTRLTVL.

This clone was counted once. For the CDR3, the DNA is TGCGCCACCTCCCCCGTAGGACAGGGGGCTTATGGCTACACCTTC. This codes for CATSPVGQGAYGYTF. This chain connects TRBV5-1 to TRBJ1-2; 11 bases fit TRBD1. V shed 9 bases and J 5 bases; nucleotides not matched to a gene: 12. The CDR3 covers 15 residues. From germline, CDR1 is SGHRS and CDR2 YFSETQ.

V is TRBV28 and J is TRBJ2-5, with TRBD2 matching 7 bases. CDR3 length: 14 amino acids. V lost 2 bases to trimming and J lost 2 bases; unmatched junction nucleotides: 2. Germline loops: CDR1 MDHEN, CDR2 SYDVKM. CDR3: CASSLTSAQETQYF. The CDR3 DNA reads TGTGCCAGCAGTTTAACTAGCGCTCAAGAGACCCAGTACTTC.

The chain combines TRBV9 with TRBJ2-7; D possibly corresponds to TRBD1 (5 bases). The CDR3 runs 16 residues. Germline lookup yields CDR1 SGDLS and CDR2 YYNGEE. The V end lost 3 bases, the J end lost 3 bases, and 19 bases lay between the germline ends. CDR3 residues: CASSAGRAGIIYEQYF. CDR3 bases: TGTGCCAGCAGCGCAGGTAGGGCAGGGATCATCTACGAGCAGTACTTC.

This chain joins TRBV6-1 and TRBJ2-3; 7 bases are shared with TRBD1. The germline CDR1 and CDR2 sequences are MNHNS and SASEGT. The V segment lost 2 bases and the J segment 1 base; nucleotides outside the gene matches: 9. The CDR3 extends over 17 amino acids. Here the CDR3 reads CASSEIYRGPRTDTQYF. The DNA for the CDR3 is TGTGCCAGCAGTGAAATCTACAGGGGCCCTCGCACAGATACGCAGTATTTT.

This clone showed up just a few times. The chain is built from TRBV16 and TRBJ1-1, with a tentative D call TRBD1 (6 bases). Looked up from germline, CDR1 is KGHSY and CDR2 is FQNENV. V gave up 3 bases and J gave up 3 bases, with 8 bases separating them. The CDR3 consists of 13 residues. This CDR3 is CASSQNRDTEAFF. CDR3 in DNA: TGTGCCAGCAGCCAGAACAGGGACACTGAAGCTTTCTTT.

The CDR3 region has the DNA TGTGCCACCGCTTGGCCAACGACTAGCGGATACAATGAGCAGTTCTTC. This sequence encodes CATAWPTTSGYNEQFF. The chain couples TRBV2 to TRBJ2-1; 9 bases are shared with TRBD2. CDR3 length equals 16 residues. V was pared by 10 bases and J by 4 bases, with 14 bases of the junction left unmatched. Germline values: CDR1 SNHLY, CDR2 FYNNEI.